The 17 T cell receptor beta chains presented below share a single source sample, sequenced in a study of T cell clones after liver transplantation. Repertoires were generated with immunoSEQ multiplex PCR, while TCRdb's copy carries only in-frame clones and drops some. The table has about 45,000 clones, about 86% seen once. The sequences come from CD4+ T cells from blood, collected 24 months after liver transplant. These receptor sequences come from a human patient who received a liver transplant. Some of the T cells may derive from the graft donor.

This clone appeared once. The rearrangement uses TRBV6-1 and TRBJ2-5, with D unresolved. This CDR3 has 12 amino acids. The germline CDR1 and CDR2 sequences are MNHNS and SASEGT. V lost 7 bases and J lost 5, with 11 bases in between. In DNA, the CDR3 is TGTGCCAGCACCCAAATGGGCGAGACCCAGTACTTC. Amino acids: CASTQMGETQYF.

The chain uses TRBV9 and TRBJ1-5; D remains ambiguous. Deletions cut 3 bases from V and 0 bases from J, with 10 bases between. Germline V lookup: CDR1 SGDLS, CDR2 YYNGEE. The CDR3 contains 15 residues. CDR3: CASSAGGYSNQPQHF. The CDR3 DNA is TGTGCCAGCAGCGCAGGAGGTTATAGCAATCAGCCCCAGCATTTT.

Here the CDR3 reads CASSKIAGLSGEQFF. The CDR3 nucleotides are TGTGCCAGCAGCAAAATAGCGGGACTATCTGGGGAGCAGTTCTTC. This sequence joins TRBV11-2 and TRBJ2-1; 8 bases map to TRBD2. V trimming: 5 bases; J trimming: 10 bases; junction bases outside the gene matches: 13. There are 15 residues in the CDR3. Germline CDR1 is SGHAT and CDR2 is FQNNGV.

The chain combines TRBV11-3 with TRBJ1-4; D gene ambiguous. Germline lookup yields CDR1 SGHNT and CDR2 YENEEA. This CDR3 comprises 18 residues. V was trimmed by 2 bases and J by 2 bases, leaving 18 bases between them. In DNA, the CDR3 is TGTGCCAGCAGCTTATTAATATGTCTGCTTAGTACTAATGAAAAACTGTTTTTT. Its protein product is CASSLLICLLSTNEKLFF.

This chain joins TRBV19 and TRBJ1-1; 7 bases line up with TRBD1. This CDR3 contains 15 residues. Germline V gene sequence: CDR1 LNHDA, CDR2 SQIVND (reference sequence). Trimming at V came to 6 bases and at J to 1 base, leaving 8 bases not matched to a gene. Here the CDR3 DNA reads TGTGCCAGTAGCCCAAGGACAGGTCGGAACACTGAAGCTTTCTTT. Translating it yields CASSPRTGRNTEAFF.

The rearrangement uses TRBV30 and TRBJ1-1, with 7 bases lining up with TRBD1. Germline V lookup: CDR1 GTSNPN, CDR2 SVGIG (reference sequence). The CDR3 covers 14 residues. V lost 5 bases and J lost 8; bases outside the gene matches: 14. The CDR3 coding sequence is TGTGCCTGGGGCCGGGACAGTCGGTCTTGGGAAGCTTTCTTT. Its translation: CAWGRDSRSWEAFF. Full variable domain (outside the CDR3, taken from reference TRBV30 and TRBJ1-1): SQTIHQWPATLVQPVGSPLSLECTVEGTSNPNLYWYRQAAGRGLQLLFYSVGIGQISSEVPQNLSASRPQDRQFILSSKKLLLSDSGFYLCAWGRDSRSWEAFFGQGTRLTVV.

V is TRBV18 and J is TRBJ1-5; D is undetermined. The CDR3 loop spans 15 amino acids. With 3 bases removed from V and 1 base from J, the gap between germline ends came to 10 bases. The germline gives CDR1 KGHSH, CDR2 LQKENI. This CDR3 reads CASSPPLGSNQPQHF. The CDR3 DNA reads as TGTGCCAGCTCACCCCCTTTGGGCAGCAATCAGCCCCAGCATTTT.

V and J are TRBV19 and TRBJ1-1, with 7 nucleotides matching TRBD1. This CDR3 contains 12 residues. J was trimmed by 4 bases and V by 10 bases; bases with no gene match: 6. Germline lookup yields CDR1 LNHDA and CDR2 SQIVND (reference sequence). The CDR3 DNA reads as TGTGCCATCAGTCAGGGGGTCACTGAAGCTTTCTTT. It yields the protein CAISQGVTEAFF. The whole variable domain, filled in from reference TRBV19 and TRBJ1-1, reads DGGITQSPKYLFRKEGQNVTLSCEQNLNHDAMYWYRQDPGQGLRLIYYSQIVNDFQKGDIAEGYSVSREKKESFPLTVTSAQKNPTAFYLCAISQGVTEAFFGQGTRLTVV.

The rearrangement joins TRBV7-9 to TRBJ2-5; perhaps TRBD2 as D (7 bases). V was pared by 1 base and J by 2 bases, with 11 bases between. From germline, CDR1 is SEHNR and CDR2 FQNEAQ (reference sequence). The CDR3 length is 15 residues. CDR3 sequence reads: CASSLERGHQETQYF. Here the CDR3 DNA reads TGTGCCAGCAGCTTAGAGCGGGGACATCAAGAGACCCAGTACTTC. Full variable domain (remainder filled in from reference TRBV7-9 and TRBJ2-5): DTGVSQNPRHKITKRGQNVTFRCDPISEHNRLYWYRQTLGQGPEFLTYFQNEAQLEKSRLLSDRFSAERPKGSFSTLEIQRTEQGDSAMYLCASSLERGHQETQYFGPGTRLLVL.

This chain uses TRBV5-4 with TRBJ2-5, with D unclear. Looked up from germline, CDR1 is SGHNT and CDR2 is YYREEE (reference sequence). The CDR3 has 12 amino acids. Trimming shortened V by 1 base and J by 0 bases, and 1 base separated the two germline ends. CDR3 nucleotides: TGTGCCAGCAGCTTGTACCAAGAGACCCAGTACTTC. Residues: CASSLYQETQYF.

This chain connects TRBV5-1 to TRBJ2-5, with D tentatively TRBD2 (5 bases). Trimming removed 1 base at V and 3 bases at J, with 13 bases between. Germline CDR1 and CDR2: SGHRS and YFSETQ. The CDR3 length is 15 residues. DNA for the CDR3: TGCGCCAGCAGCTTGAGCGGTTCGCCCGAAGAGACCCAGTACTTC. Amino acids: CASSLSGSPEETQYF.

The chain has TRBV28 and TRBJ2-1, with 9 bases lining up with TRBD2. V shed 6 bases, J shed 1 base, and the junction held 7 bases outside the gene matches. Germline loops: CDR1 MDHEN, CDR2 SYDVKM. The CDR3 has 16 amino acids. Here the CDR3 reads CASRSPAGGSYNEQFF. The CDR3 DNA reads TGTGCCAGCAGATCACCAGCGGGAGGTTCCTACAATGAGCAGTTCTTC.

V and J are TRBV5-1 and TRBJ2-5; D may match TRBD1 or TRBD2 (5 bases each). V was clipped by 2 bases and J by 2 bases, with 13 bases between them. The CDR3 is 15 residues long. Looked up from germline, CDR1 is SGHRS and CDR2 is YFSETQ. CDR3 amino acids: CASSFEGPIQETQYF. CDR3 sequence (DNA): TGCGCCAGCAGCTTTGAGGGGCCGATACAAGAGACCCAGTACTTC.

The genes are TRBV30 and TRBJ2-3, with 11 nucleotides matching TRBD2. After removal of 8 bases from V and 5 bases from J, the junction contained 9 bases not matched to a gene. Germline CDR1 and CDR2: GTSNPN and SVGIG (reference sequence). There are 14 residues in the CDR3. The CDR3: CAANSGRAQDTQYF. CDR3 nucleotide sequence: TGTGCCGCCAATAGCGGGAGGGCCCAAGATACGCAGTATTTT. Variable domain in full (rest from reference TRBV30 and TRBJ2-3): SQTIHQWPATLVQPVGSPLSLECTVEGTSNPNLYWYRQAAGRGLQLLFYSVGIGQISSEVPQNLSASRPQDRQFILSSKKLLLSDSGFYLCAANSGRAQDTQYFGPGTRLTVL.

V is TRBV12-5 and J is TRBJ1-1; D is ambiguous. The CDR3 contains 13 residues. The V gene lost 2 bases and the J gene lost 9 bases, with 13 bases spanning the gap. Germline lookup yields CDR1 LGHNT and CDR2 FRNRAP. CDR3 region: CASGLRSAPKAFF. The CDR3 DNA sequence: TGTGCTAGTGGTTTGAGGTCCGCCCCCAAAGCTTTCTTT.

The gene calls are TRBV14 and TRBJ1-2; D unresolved. Germline V lookup: CDR1 SGHDN, CDR2 FVKESK. V lost 0 bases and J lost 2, with 13 bases in between. This CDR3 is built from 16 residues. The CDR3 is CASSQDWGAGNYGYTF. CDR3 in DNA: TGTGCCAGCAGCCAAGATTGGGGTGCCGGGAACTATGGCTACACCTTC.

The chain joins TRBV5-4 to TRBJ1-2, with D perhaps matching TRBD1 (6 bases). The CDR3 has 15 residues. The germline V gene has CDR1 SGHNT and CDR2 YYREEE (reference sequence). The V gene lost 4 bases and the J gene lost 4 bases, with 17 bases spanning the gap. CDR3 DNA: TGTGCCAGCAGCGCCTGGAAACAGGGAACCTATGGCTACACCTTC. It codes for CASSAWKQGTYGYTF. The variable domain in full, completed from reference TRBV5-4 and TRBJ1-2, reads ETGVTQSPTHLIKTRGQQVTLRCSSQSGHNTVSWYQQALGQGPQFIFQYYREEENGRGNFPPRFSGLQFPNYSSELNVNALELDDSALYLCASSAWKQGTYGYTFGSGTRLTVV.